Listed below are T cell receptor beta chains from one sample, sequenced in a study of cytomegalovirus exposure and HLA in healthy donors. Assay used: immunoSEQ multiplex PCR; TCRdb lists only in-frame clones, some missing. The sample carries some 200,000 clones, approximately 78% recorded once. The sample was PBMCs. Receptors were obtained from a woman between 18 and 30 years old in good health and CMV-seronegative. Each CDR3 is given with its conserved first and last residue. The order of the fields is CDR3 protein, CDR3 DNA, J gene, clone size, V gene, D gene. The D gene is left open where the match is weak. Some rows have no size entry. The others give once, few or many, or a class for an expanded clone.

CDR3aa: CASSMQGPSRDGYTF; CDR3nt: TGTGCCAGTAGTATGCAGGGCCCCAGTCGGGATGGCTACACCTTC; j_gene: TRBJ1-2; abundance: .; v_gene: TRBV19; d_gene: .
CDR3aa: CATSREDRDQPQHF; CDR3nt: TGTGCCACCAGCAGAGAGGACAGGGATCAGCCCCAGCATTTT; j_gene: TRBJ1-5; abundance: .; v_gene: TRBV15; d_gene: TRBD1
CDR3aa: CASRTGQLETQYF; CDR3nt: TGTGCCAGCAGGACCGGACAGTTAGAGACCCAGTACTTC; j_gene: TRBJ2-5; abundance: .; v_gene: TRBV5-5; d_gene: .
CDR3aa: CASSPPTVQETQYF; CDR3nt: TGTGCCAGCTCACCCCCGACAGTTCAAGAGACCCAGTACTTC; j_gene: TRBJ2-5; abundance: .; v_gene: TRBV18; d_gene: .
CDR3aa: CASSRNRGEEKLFF; CDR3nt: TGTGCCAGCAGTCGAAACAGGGGAGAAGAAAAACTGTTTTTT; j_gene: TRBJ1-4; abundance: .; v_gene: TRBV6-1; d_gene: TRBD1
CDR3aa: CASTINTEAFF; CDR3nt: TGTGCCAGCACCATTAACACTGAAGCTTTCTTT; j_gene: TRBJ1-1; abundance: .; v_gene: TRBV7-9; d_gene: .
CDR3aa: CASSPTSSGYEQYF; CDR3nt: TGTGCCAGCAGCCCCACTTCTAGCGGTTACGAGCAGTACTTC; j_gene: TRBJ2-7; abundance: once; v_gene: TRBV27; d_gene: TRBD2
CDR3aa: CASSLTGTNSPLHF; CDR3nt: TGTGCCAGCAGCCTGACAGGGACGAATTCACCCCTCCACTTT; j_gene: TRBJ1-6; abundance: .; v_gene: TRBV6-5; d_gene: TRBD1
CDR3aa: CASSGTKPQHF; CDR3nt: TGTGCCAGCAGTGGGACTAAGCCCCAGCATTTT; j_gene: TRBJ1-5; abundance: few; v_gene: TRBV6-5; d_gene: .
CDR3aa: CASGSGEAYTEAFF; CDR3nt: TGTGCCAGCGGTTCTGGAGAGGCGTACACTGAAGCTTTCTTT; j_gene: TRBJ1-1; abundance: .; v_gene: TRBV2; d_gene: .
CDR3aa: CASSPSELAGGSYEQYF; CDR3nt: TGCGCCAGCAGCCCCTCCGAACTAGCGGGGGGTTCCTACGAGCAGTACTTC; j_gene: TRBJ2-7; abundance: .; v_gene: TRBV5-1; d_gene: TRBD2
CDR3aa: CASSFPRGAGGQETQYF; CDR3nt: TGTGCCAGCAGCTTCCCACGTGGAGCGGGGGGCCAAGAGACCCAGTACTTC; j_gene: TRBJ2-5; abundance: .; v_gene: TRBV7-9; d_gene: TRBD2
CDR3aa: CASSRQGTDTQYF; CDR3nt: TGTGCCAGCAGCCGACAGGGCACAGATACGCAGTATTTT; j_gene: TRBJ2-3; abundance: .; v_gene: TRBV7-6; d_gene: .
CDR3aa: CASSLVPDHFGEQFF; CDR3nt: TGCGCCAGCAGCTTGGTCCCAGATCATTTTGGTGAGCAGTTCTTC; j_gene: TRBJ2-1; abundance: .; v_gene: TRBV5-1; d_gene: .
CDR3aa: CASSPGTSRPPTDTQYF; CDR3nt: TGTGCCAGCAGCCCAGGGACTAGCCGGCCCCCCACAGATACGCAGTATTTT; j_gene: TRBJ2-3; abundance: .; v_gene: TRBV13; d_gene: TRBD2
CDR3aa: CASSFLAGEDEQYF; CDR3nt: TGTGCCAGCAGTTTTCTAGCGGGAGAGGACGAGCAGTACTTC; j_gene: TRBJ2-7; abundance: .; v_gene: TRBV27; d_gene: TRBD2
CDR3aa: CASSFGQGGSNQPQHF; CDR3nt: TGTGCCAGCAGCTTCGGGCAGGGGGGTAGCAATCAGCCCCAGCATTTT; j_gene: TRBJ1-5; abundance: few; v_gene: TRBV13; d_gene: TRBD1
CDR3aa: CASSTHRAGVVTGELFF; CDR3nt: TGTGCCAGTAGTACGCATAGAGCGGGGGTGGTTACCGGGGAGCTGTTTTTT; j_gene: TRBJ2-2; abundance: .; v_gene: TRBV19; d_gene: TRBD2
CDR3aa: CASSLRTALDGFGTDTQYF; CDR3nt: TGCGCCAGCAGCTTAAGGACAGCTTTGGATGGGTTTGGCACAGATACGCAGTATTTT; j_gene: TRBJ2-3; abundance: .; v_gene: TRBV5-1; d_gene: .
CDR3aa: CAWSVLTGGKIGYTF; CDR3nt: TGTGCCTGGAGTGTGTTGACAGGGGGTAAGATCGGCTACACCTTC; j_gene: TRBJ1-2; abundance: .; v_gene: TRBV30; d_gene: TRBD1
CDR3aa: CASSVNGEGSGTIYF; CDR3nt: TGTGCCAGCAGTGTAAACGGGGAGGGCAGCGGCACCATATATTTT; j_gene: TRBJ1-3; abundance: .; v_gene: TRBV6-1; d_gene: .
CDR3aa: CAWSATRTSGRGEQYF; CDR3nt: TGTGCCTGGAGTGCCACTCGGACTAGCGGGAGGGGCGAGCAGTACTTC; j_gene: TRBJ2-7; abundance: .; v_gene: TRBV30; d_gene: TRBD2
CDR3aa: CASSPAPRTGTYGYTF; CDR3nt: TGTGCCAGCAGCCCCGCCCCGCGGACAGGGACCTATGGCTACACCTTC; j_gene: TRBJ1-2; abundance: once; v_gene: TRBV11-2; d_gene: TRBD1
CDR3aa: CSADWGDRKQETQYF; CDR3nt: TGCAGCGCTGATTGGGGAGACAGGAAACAAGAGACCCAGTACTTC; j_gene: TRBJ2-5; abundance: .; v_gene: TRBV29-1; d_gene: .
CDR3aa: CASSSRETVLNEQFF; CDR3nt: TGTGCCAGCAGCTCGCGGGAGACAGTGCTCAATGAGCAGTTCTTC; j_gene: TRBJ2-1; abundance: once; v_gene: TRBV13; d_gene: TRBD2
CDR3aa: CASSQPGMGEKLFF; CDR3nt: TGTGCCAGCAGCCAACCCGGGATGGGTGAAAAACTGTTTTTT; j_gene: TRBJ1-4; abundance: few; v_gene: TRBV4-2; d_gene: .
CDR3aa: CASGTSGSYEQFF; CDR3nt: TGTGCCAGCGGGACTAGCGGGAGCTATGAGCAGTTCTTC; j_gene: TRBJ2-1; abundance: .; v_gene: TRBV27; d_gene: TRBD2